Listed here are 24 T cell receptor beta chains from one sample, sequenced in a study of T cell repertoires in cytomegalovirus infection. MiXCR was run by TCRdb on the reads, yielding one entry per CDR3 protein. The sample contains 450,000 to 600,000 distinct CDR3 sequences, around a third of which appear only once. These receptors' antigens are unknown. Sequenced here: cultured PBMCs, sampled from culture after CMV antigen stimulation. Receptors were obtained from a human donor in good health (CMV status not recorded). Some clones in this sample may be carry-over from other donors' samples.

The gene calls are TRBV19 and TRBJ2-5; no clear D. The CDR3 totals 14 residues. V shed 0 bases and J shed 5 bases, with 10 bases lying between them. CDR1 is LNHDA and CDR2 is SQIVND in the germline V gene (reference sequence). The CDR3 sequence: CASSIDDSRETQYF. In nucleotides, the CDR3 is TGTGCCAGTAGTATAGATGATAGCCGGGAGACCCAGTACTTC.

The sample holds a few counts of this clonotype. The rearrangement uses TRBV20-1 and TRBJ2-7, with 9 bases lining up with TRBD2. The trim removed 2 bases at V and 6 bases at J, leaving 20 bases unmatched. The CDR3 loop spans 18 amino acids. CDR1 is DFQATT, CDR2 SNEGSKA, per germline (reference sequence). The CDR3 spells CSARSPRAGGPGASEQYF. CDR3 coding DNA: TGCAGTGCTAGATCTCCGAGGGCGGGAGGGCCGGGGGCGAGCGAGCAGTACTTC.

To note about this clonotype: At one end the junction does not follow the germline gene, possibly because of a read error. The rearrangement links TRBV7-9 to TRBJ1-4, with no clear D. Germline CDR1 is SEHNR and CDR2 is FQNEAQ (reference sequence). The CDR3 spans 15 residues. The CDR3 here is CASSVARISQEKLFF. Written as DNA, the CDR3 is TGTGCCAGCAGCGTAGCCAGGATCTCGCAAGAAAAACTGTTTTTT.

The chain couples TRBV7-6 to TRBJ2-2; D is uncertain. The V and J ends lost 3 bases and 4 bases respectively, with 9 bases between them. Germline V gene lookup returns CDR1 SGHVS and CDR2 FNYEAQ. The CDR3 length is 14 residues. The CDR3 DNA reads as TGTGCCAGCAGCTTCACAGACACCACCGGGGAGCTGTTTTTT. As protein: CASSFTDTTGELFF.

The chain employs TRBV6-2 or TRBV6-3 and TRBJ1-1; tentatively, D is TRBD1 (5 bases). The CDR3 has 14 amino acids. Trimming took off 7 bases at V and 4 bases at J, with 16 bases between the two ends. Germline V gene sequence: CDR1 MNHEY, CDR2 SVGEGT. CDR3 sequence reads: CASTGEGRITEAFF. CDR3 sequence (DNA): TGTGCCAGCACTGGAGAGGGGAGGATCACTGAAGCTTTCTTT.

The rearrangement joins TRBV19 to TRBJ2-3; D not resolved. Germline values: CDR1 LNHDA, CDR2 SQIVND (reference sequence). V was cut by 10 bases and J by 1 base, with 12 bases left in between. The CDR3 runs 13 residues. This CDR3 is CATWADRTDTQYF. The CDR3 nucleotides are TGTGCCACTTGGGCCGACCGCACAGATACGCAGTATTTT.

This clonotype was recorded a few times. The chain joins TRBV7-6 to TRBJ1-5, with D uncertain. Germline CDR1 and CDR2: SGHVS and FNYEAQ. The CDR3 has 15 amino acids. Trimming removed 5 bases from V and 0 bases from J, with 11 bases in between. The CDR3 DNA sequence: TGTGCCAGCAGCGCCGAGGCTTTTAGCAATCAGCCCCAGCATTTT. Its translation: CASSAEAFSNQPQHF.

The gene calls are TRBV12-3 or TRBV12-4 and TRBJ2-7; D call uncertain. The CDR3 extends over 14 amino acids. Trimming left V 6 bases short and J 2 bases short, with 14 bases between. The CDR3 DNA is TGTGCCAGCAGCGTAGACGAAGCCCCCTACGAGCAGTACTTC. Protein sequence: CASSVDEAPYEQYF.

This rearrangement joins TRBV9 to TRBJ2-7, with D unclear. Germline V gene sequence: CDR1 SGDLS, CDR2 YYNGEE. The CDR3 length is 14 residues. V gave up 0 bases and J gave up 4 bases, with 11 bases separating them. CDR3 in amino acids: CASSVDQTGYEQYV. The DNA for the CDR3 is TGTGCCAGCAGCGTAGACCAAACTGGTTACGAGCAGTACGTC.

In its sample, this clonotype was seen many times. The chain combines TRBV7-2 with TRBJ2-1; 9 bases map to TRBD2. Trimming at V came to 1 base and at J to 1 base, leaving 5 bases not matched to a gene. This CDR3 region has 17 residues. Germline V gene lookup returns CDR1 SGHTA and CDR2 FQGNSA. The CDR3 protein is CASSLVPSGTSYNEQFF. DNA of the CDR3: TGTGCCAGCAGCTTAGTCCCTAGCGGGACATCCTACAATGAGCAGTTCTTC.

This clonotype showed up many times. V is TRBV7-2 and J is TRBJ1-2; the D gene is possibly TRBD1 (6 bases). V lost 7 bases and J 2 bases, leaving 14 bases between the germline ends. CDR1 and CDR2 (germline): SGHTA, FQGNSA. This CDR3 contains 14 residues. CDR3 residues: CASIPSTGNYGYTF. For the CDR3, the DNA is TGTGCCAGCATCCCCTCCACAGGGAACTATGGCTACACCTTC.

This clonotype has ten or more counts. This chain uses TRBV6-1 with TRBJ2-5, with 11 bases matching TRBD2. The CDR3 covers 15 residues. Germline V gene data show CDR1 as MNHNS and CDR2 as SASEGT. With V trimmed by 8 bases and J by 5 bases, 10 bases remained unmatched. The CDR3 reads CASLPTSGMEETQYF. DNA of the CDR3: TGTGCCAGCCTCCCGACTAGCGGGATGGAGGAGACCCAGTACTTC.

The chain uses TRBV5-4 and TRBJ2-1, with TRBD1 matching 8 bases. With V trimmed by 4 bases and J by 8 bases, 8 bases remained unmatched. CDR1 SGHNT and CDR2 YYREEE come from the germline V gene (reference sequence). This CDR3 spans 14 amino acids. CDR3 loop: CASSTGQAVDEQFF. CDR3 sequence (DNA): TGTGCCAGCAGCACGGGACAGGCCGTCGATGAGCAGTTCTTC.

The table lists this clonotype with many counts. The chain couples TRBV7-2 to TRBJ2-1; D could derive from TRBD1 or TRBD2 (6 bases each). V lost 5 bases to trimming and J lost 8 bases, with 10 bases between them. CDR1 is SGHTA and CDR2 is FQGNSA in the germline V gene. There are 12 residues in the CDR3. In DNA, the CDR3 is TGTGCCAGCAGCCCCGGGGGCTATGAGCAGTTCTTC. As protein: CASSPGGYEQFF.

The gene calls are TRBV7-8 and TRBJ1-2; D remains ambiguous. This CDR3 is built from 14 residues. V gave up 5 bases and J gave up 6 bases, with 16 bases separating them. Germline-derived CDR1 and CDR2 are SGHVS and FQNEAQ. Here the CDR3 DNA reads TGTGCCAGCAGCCGAAGCCCCTATAGAGATGGCTACACCTTC. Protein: CASSRSPYRDGYTF.

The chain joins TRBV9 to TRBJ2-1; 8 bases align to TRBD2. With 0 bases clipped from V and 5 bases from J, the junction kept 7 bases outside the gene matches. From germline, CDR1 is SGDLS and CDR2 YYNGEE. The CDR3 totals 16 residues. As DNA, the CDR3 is TGTGCCAGCAGCGTAGGGGGTAGCGGGGCCGACAATGAGCAGTTCTTC. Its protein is CASSVGGSGADNEQFF.

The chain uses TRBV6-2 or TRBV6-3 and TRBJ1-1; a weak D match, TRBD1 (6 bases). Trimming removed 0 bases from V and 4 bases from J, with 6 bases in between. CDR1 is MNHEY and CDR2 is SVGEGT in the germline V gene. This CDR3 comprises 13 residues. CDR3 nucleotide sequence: TGTGCCAGCAGTTACTCACAGGGCACTGAAGCTTTCTTT. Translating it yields CASSYSQGTEAFF.

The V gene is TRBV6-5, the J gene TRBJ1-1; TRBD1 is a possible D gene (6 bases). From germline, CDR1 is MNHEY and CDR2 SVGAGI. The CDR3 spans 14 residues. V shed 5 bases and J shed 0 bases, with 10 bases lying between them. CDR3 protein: CASSVGGLNTEAFF. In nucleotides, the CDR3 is TGTGCCAGCAGTGTCGGGGGCCTGAACACTGAAGCTTTCTTT.

In nucleotides, the CDR3 is TGTGCCAGCTCACCCTCCATTGAGGATGAGCAGTTCTTC. As protein: CASSPSIEDEQFF. The rearrangement joins TRBV18 to TRBJ2-1; D remains ambiguous. V was clipped by 3 bases and J by 8 bases, with 11 bases between them. From germline, CDR1 is KGHSH and CDR2 LQKENI. The CDR3 extends over 13 amino acids.

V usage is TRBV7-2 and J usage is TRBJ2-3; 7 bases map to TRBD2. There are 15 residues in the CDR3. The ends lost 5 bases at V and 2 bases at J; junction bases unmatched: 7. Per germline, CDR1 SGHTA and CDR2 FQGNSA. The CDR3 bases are TGTGCCAGCAGCCGCCGCGGGACTACCACAGATACGCAGTATTTT. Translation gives CASSRRGTTTDTQYF.

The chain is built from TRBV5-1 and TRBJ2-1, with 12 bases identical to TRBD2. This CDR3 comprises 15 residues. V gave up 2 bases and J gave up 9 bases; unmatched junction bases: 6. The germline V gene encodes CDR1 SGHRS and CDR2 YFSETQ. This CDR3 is CASSFSSGRAIEQFF. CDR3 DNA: TGCGCCAGCAGCTTTTCTAGCGGGAGGGCCATTGAGCAGTTCTTC.

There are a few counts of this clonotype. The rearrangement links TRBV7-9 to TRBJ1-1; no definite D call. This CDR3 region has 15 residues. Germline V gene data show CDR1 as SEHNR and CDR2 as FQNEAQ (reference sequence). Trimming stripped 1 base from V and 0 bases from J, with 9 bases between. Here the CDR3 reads CASSLVVGMNTEAFF. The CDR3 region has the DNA TGTGCCAGCAGCTTAGTTGTCGGAATGAACACTGAAGCTTTCTTT.

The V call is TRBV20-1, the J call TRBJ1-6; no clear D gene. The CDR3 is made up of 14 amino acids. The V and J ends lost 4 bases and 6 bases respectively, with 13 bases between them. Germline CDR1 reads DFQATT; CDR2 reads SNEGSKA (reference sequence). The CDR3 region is CSAIIVQPNSPLHF. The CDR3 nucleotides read TGCAGTGCTATTATAGTTCAACCTAATTCACCCCTCCACTTT.

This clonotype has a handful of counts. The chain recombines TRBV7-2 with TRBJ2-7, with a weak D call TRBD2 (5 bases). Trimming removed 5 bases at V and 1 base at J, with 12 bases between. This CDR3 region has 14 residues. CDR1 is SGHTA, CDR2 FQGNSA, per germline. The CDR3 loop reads CASSQSGSSYEQYF. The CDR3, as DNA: TGTGCCAGCAGCCAAAGCGGCTCTTCCTACGAGCAGTACTTC.